This is a list of T cell receptor beta chains from one sample in a study of shared clonotypes between healthy human individuals. Some clones are missing from TCRdb's copy, which holds only in-frame ones; the method was immunoSEQ multiplex PCR. The repertoire holds some 680,000 clones, with roughly 72% as singletons. The sequencing sample was made of memory CD4+ T cells sorted from blood. The receptors stem from a woman under 40 in good health. CDR3s include the opening cysteine and the closing phenylalanine or tryptophan. A D gene is named only where the DNA matches it firmly. Only part of the rows carry a size: once, few, many, or a class if the clone is expanded.

D,J,V,size,DNA,CDR3
TRBD2,TRBJ2-7,TRBV5-6,-,TGTGCCAGCAGCTCGGCCCCTAGCGGGAGATACGAGCAGTACTTC,CASSSAPSGRYEQYF
TRBD2,TRBJ2-7,TRBV7-9,-,TGTGCCAGCAGCTTAGACGGCCTCGGGGGGGCGCGTTACGAGCAGTACTTC,CASSLDGLGGARYEQYF
-,TRBJ1-3,TRBV28,-,TGTGCCAGCAGGGGGGGGTCTGGAAACACCATATATTTT,CASRGGSGNTIYF
-,TRBJ1-1,TRBV19,-,TGTGCCAGTAGTACCAGACAGAACACTGAAGCTTTCTTT,CASSTRQNTEAFF
TRBD1,TRBJ1-4,TRBV28,-,TGTGCCAGCAGTTTATGGGGACAGGGTGAAAAACTGTTTTTT,CASSLWGQGEKLFF
-,TRBJ1-5,TRBV28,few,TGTGCCAGCAGCCCAGATCAGCCCCAGCATTTT,CASSPDQPQHF
TRBD2,TRBJ2-2,TRBV27,-,TGTGCCAGCAGCAAAATCGGACTAGCGGGAATCGTCACCGGGGAGCTGTTTTTT,CASSKIGLAGIVTGELFF
-,TRBJ2-2,TRBV11-2,-,TGTGCCAGCAGCTTGACTAGTATCCGGGAGCTGTTTTTT,CASSLTSIRELFF
TRBD1,TRBJ2-4,TRBV10-1,-,TGCGCCAGCAGTGACGGACAGGGCCACATTCAGTACTTC,CASSDGQGHIQYF
-,TRBJ2-1,TRBV18,-,TGTGCCAGCTCACCCGGGACGGCTGACAATGAGCAGTTCTTC,CASSPGTADNEQFF
-,TRBJ1-4,TRBV5-1,-,TGCGCCAGCAGCTCGTTCCAGTACACTAATGAAAAACTGTTTTTT,CASSSFQYTNEKLFF
TRBD2,TRBJ2-7,TRBV6-5,-,TGTGCCAGCAGTTTACTAGCGGGAGGTCTCCCCGAGCAGTACTTC,CASSLLAGGLPEQYF
TRBD2,TRBJ2-1,TRBV19,-,TGTGCCAGTAGTGTGGGACTAGCGGGATACAATGAGCAGTTCTTC,CASSVGLAGYNEQFF
TRBD2,TRBJ2-2,TRBV5-8,-,TGTGCCAGCAGCTTCGAGGTAGCGGGAGGGACCGGGGAGCTGTTTTTT,CASSFEVAGGTGELFF
-,TRBJ2-7,TRBV29-1,many,TGCAGCGCAGGGACGGGTGAGCAGTACTTC,CSAGTGEQYF
TRBD2,TRBJ2-3,TRBV7-6,-,TGTGCCAGCAGCTCATGGACTAGCGGGACTGGTACGCAGTATTTT,CASSSWTSGTGTQYF
-,TRBJ1-1,TRBV19,-,TGTGCCAGTAGTATGACCCGTCAGGGTCCTGAAGCTTTCTTT,CASSMTRQGPEAFF
TRBD2,TRBJ2-7,TRBV5-4,-,TGTGCCAGCAGCTTGGGGACTAGCGGGATTTCCTACGAGCAGTACTTC,CASSLGTSGISYEQYF
TRBD2,TRBJ2-6,TRBV5-1,-,TGCGCCAGCAGCTTGTTGGGACTAGCGGACTCTGGGGCCAACGTCCTGACTTTC,CASSLLGLADSGANVLTF
-,TRBJ2-7,TRBV7-2,few,TGTGCCAGCAGCCTCGGCGCACTACTCTCCTACGAGCAGTACTTC,CASSLGALLSYEQYF
TRBD1,TRBJ1-3,TRBV10-2,-,TGCGCCAGCACCCCGGACAGGGGGGCCAGGAACACCATATATTTT,CASTPDRGARNTIYF
-,TRBJ2-1,TRBV2,-,TGTGCCAGCACTCCGGGACGCACAAATGAGCAGTTCTTC,CASTPGRTNEQFF
-,TRBJ1-4,TRBV6-1,-,TGTGCCAGCAGTGAAGGCCAGGGTCTCGGTGAAAAACTGTTTTTT,CASSEGQGLGEKLFF